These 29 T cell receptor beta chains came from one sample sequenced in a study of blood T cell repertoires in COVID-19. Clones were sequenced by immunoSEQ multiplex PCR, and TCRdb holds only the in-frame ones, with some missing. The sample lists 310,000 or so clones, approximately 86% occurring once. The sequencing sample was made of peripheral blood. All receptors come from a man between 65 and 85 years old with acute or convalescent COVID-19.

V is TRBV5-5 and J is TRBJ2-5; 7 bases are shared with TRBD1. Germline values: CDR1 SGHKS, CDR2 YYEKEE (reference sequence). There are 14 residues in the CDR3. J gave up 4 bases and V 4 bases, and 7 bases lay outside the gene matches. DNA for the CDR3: TGTGCCAGCAGCGGTAGGGACAGAAGAGAGACCCAGTACTTC. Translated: CASSGRDRRETQYF.

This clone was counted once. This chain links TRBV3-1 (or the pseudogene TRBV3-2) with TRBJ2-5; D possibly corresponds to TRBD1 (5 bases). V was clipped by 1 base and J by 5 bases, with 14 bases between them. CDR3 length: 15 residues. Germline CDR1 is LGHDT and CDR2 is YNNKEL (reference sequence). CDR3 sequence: CASSQGFQGGETQYF. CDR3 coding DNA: TGTGCCAGCAGCCAAGGTTTCCAGGGTGGGGAGACCCAGTACTTC.

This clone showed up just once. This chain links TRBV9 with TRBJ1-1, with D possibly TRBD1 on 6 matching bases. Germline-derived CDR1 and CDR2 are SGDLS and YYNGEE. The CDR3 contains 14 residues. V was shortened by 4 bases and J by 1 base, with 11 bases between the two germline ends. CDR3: CASSSIQGNTEAFF. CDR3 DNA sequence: TGTGCCAGCAGCTCAATACAGGGGAACACTGAAGCTTTCTTT. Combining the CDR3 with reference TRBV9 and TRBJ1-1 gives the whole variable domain DSGVTQTPKHLITATGQRVTLRCSPRSGDLSVYWYQQSLDQGLQFLIQYYNGEERAKGNILERFSAQQFPDLHSELNLSSLELGDSALYFCASSSIQGNTEAFFGQGTRLTVV.

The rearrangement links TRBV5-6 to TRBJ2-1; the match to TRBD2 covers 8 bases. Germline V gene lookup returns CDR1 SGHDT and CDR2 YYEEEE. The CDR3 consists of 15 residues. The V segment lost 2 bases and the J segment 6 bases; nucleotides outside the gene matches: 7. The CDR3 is CASSLAGAGGNEQFF. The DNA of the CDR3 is TGTGCCAGCAGCTTAGCGGGAGCCGGCGGCAATGAGCAGTTCTTC. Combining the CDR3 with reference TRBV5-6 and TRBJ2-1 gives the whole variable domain DAGVTQSPTHLIKTRGQQVTLRCSPKSGHDTVSWYQQALGQGPQFIFQYYEEEERQRGNFPDRFSGHQFPNYSSELNVNALLLGDSALYLCASSLAGAGGNEQFFGPGTRLTVL.

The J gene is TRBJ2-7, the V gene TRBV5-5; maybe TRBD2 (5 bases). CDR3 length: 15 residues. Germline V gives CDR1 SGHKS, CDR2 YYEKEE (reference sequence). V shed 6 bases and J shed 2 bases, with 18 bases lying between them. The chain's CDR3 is CASTFRLTGPYEQYF. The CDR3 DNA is TGTGCCAGCACCTTTCGACTAACCGGTCCCTACGAGCAGTACTTC.

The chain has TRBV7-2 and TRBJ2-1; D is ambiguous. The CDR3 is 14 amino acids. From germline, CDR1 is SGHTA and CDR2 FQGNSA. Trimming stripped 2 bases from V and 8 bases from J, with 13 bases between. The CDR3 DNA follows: TGTGCCAGCAGCTTAATGCGAGCGAGCTATGAGCAGTTCTTC. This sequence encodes CASSLMRASYEQFF.

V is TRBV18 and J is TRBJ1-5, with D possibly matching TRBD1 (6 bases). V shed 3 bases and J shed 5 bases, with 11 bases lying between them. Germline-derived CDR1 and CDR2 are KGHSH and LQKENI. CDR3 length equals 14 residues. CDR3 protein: CASSPTGSDQPQHF. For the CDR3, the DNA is TGTGCCAGCTCACCTACAGGGTCAGATCAGCCCCAGCATTTT. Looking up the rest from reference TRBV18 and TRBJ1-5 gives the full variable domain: NAGVMQNPRHLVRRRGQEARLRCSPMKGHSHVYWYRQLPEEGLKFMVYLQKENIIDESGMPKERFSAEFPKEGPSILRIQQVVRGDSAAYFCASSPTGSDQPQHFGDGTRLSIL.

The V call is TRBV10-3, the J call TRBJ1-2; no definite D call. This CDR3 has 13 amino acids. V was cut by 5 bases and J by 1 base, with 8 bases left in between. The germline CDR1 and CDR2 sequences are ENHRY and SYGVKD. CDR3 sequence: CAISHPDNYGYTF. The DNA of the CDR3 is TGTGCCATCAGTCACCCAGATAACTATGGCTACACCTTC.

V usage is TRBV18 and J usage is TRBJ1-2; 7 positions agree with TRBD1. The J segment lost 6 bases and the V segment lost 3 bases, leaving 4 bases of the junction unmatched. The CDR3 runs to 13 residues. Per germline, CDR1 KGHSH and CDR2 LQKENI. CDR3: CASSPDRAHGYTF. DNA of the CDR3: TGTGCCAGCTCACCCGACAGGGCCCATGGCTACACCTTC.

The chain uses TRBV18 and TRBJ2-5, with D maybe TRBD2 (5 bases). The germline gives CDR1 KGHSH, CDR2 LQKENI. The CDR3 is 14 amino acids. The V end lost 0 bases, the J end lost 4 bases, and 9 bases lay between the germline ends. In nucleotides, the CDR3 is TGTGCCAGCTCACCACCGTCCCGGGGAGAGACCCAGTACTTC. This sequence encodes CASSPPSRGETQYF.

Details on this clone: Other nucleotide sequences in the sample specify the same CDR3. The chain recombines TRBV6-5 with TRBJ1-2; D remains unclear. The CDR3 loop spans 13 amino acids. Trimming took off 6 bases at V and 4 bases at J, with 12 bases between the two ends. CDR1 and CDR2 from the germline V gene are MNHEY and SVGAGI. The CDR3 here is CASRTAGTYGYTF. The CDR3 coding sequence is TGTGCCAGCAGGACGGCGGGCACCTATGGCTACACCTTC.

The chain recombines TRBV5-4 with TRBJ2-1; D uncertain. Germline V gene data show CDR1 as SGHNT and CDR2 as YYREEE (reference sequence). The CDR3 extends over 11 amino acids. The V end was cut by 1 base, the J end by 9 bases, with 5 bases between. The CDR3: CASSLYLEQFF. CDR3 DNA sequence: TGTGCCAGCAGCTTGTATCTTGAGCAGTTCTTC.

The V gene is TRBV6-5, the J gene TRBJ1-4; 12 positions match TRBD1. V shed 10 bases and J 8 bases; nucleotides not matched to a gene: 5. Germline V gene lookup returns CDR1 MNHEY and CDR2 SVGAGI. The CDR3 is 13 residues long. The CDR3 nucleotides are TGTGCCACCCGGGACAGGGGGCGGGAAAAACTGTTTTTT. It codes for CATRDRGREKLFF.

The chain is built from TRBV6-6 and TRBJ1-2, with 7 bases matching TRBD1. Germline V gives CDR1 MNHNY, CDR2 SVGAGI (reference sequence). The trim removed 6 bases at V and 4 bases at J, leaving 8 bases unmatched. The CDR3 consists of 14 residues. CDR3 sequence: CASSHGQASYGYTF. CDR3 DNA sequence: TGTGCCAGCAGCCACGGACAGGCGAGCTATGGCTACACCTTC.

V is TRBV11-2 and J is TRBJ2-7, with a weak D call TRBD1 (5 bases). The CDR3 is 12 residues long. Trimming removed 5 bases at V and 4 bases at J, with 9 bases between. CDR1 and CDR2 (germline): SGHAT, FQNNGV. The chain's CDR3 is CASSPDRYEQYF. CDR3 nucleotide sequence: TGTGCCAGCAGCCCCGACAGATACGAGCAGTACTTC.

CDR3 DNA: TGTGCCAGCAGCCTCCGACAGAGTAATTCACCCCTCCACTTT. Encoded protein: CASSLRQSNSPLHF. J is TRBJ1-6 and V is TRBV9; a weak D match, TRBD1 (5 bases). The CDR3 has 14 residues. Germline V gene lookup returns CDR1 SGDLS and CDR2 YYNGEE. V was clipped by 4 bases and J by 6 bases, with 11 bases between them.

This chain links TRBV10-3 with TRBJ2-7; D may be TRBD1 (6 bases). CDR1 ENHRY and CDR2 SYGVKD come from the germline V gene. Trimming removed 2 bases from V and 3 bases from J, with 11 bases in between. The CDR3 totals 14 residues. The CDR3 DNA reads TGTGCCATCAGTGAGGGCAGGGGAAACTACGAGCAGTACTTC. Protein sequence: CAISEGRGNYEQYF.

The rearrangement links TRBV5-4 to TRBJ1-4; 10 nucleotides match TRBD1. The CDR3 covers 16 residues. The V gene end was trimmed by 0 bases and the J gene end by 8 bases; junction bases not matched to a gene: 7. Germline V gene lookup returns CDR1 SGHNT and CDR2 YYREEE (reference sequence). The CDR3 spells CASSLGPGQGFEKLFF. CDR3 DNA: TGTGCCAGCAGCTTGGGACCGGGACAGGGGTTCGAAAAACTGTTTTTT.

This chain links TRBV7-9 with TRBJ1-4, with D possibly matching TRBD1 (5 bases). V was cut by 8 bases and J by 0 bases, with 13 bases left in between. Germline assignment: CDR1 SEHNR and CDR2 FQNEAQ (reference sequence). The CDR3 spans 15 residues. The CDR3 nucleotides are TGTGCCAGCTCCGGGGGACCTGCAACTAATGAAAAACTGTTTTTT. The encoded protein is CASSGGPATNEKLFF.

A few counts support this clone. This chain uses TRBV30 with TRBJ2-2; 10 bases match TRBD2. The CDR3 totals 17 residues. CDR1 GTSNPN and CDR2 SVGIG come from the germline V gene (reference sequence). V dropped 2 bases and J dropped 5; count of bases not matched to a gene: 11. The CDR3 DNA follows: TGTGCCTGGAGTAGGGGGCCTAGCGGGAGTAATACCGGGGAGCTGTTTTTT. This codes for CAWSRGPSGSNTGELFF. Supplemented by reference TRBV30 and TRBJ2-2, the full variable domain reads SQTIHQWPATLVQPVGSPLSLECTVEGTSNPNLYWYRQAAGRGLQLLFYSVGIGQISSEVPQNLSASRPQDRQFILSSKKLLLSDSGFYLCAWSRGPSGSNTGELFFGEGSRLTVL.

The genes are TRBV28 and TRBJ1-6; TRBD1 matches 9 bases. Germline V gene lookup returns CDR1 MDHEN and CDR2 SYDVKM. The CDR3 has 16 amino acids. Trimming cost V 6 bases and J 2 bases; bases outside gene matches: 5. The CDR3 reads CASRIQGAPYNSPLHF. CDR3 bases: TGTGCCAGCAGGATACAGGGGGCCCCCTATAATTCACCCCTCCACTTT.

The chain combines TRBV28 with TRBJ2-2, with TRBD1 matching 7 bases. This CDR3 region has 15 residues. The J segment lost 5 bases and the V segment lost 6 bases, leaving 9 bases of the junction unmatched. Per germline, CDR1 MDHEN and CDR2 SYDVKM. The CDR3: CASRSRDSLTGELFF. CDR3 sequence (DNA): TGTGCCAGCAGATCCCGGGACAGTTTAACCGGGGAGCTGTTTTTT. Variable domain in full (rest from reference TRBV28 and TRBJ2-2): DVKVTQSSRYLVKRTGEKVFLECVQDMDHENMFWYRQDPGLGLRLIYFSYDVKMKEKGDIPEGYSVSREKKERFSLILESASTNQTSMYLCASRSRDSLTGELFFGEGSRLTVL.

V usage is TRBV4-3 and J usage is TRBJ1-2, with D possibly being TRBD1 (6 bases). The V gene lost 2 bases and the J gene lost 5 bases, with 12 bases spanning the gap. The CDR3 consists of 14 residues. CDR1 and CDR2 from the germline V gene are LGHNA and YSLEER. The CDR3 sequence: CASSQNRDIYGYTF. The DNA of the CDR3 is TGCGCCAGCAGCCAAAACAGGGACATTTATGGCTACACCTTC.

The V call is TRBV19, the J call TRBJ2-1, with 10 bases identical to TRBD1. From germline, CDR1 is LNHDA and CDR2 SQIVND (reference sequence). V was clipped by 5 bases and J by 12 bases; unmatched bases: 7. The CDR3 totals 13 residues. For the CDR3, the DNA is TGTGCCAGTAGTCCAGACAGGGGGCGCGGGCAGTTCTTC. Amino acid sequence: CASSPDRGRGQFF.

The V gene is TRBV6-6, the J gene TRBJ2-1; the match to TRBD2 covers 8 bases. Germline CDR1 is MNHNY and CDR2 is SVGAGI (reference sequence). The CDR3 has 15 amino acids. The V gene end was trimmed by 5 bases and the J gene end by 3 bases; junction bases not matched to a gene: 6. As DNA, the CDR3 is TGTGCCAGCAGTCTACTAGCGGCCGGCTACAATGAGCAGTTCTTC. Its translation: CASSLLAAGYNEQFF.

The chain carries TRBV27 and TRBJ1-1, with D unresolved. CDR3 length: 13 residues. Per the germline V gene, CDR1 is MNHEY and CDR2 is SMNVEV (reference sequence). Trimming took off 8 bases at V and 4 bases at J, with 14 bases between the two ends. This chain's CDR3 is CASWRRGGTEAFF. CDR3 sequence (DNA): TGTGCCAGCTGGAGACGAGGAGGCACTGAAGCTTTCTTT.

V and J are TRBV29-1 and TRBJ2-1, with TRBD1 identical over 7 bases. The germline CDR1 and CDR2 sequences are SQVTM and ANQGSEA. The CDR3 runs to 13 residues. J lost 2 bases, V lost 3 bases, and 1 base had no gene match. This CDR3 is CSVEGQTYNEQFF. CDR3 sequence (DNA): TGCAGCGTTGAGGGACAGACCTACAATGAGCAGTTCTTC.

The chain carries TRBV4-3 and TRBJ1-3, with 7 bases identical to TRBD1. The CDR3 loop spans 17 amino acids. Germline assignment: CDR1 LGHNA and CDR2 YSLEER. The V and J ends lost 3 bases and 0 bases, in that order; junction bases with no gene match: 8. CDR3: CASSQHRGSSSGNTIYF. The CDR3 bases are TGCGCCAGCAGCCAGCACAGGGGCAGCAGCTCTGGAAACACCATATATTTT.

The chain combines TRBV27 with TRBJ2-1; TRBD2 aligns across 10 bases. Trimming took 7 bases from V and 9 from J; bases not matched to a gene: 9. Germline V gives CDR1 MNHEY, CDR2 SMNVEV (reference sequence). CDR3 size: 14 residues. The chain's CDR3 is CASTVGLAGAEQFF. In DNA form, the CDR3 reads TGTGCCAGCACGGTAGGGCTAGCGGGAGCTGAGCAGTTCTTC.